This TCR beta chain was sequenced in a study of beta chain features in type 1 diabetes. Study information: Examination spanned 90 million to 140 million sorted cells from all samples.

Germline V gene data show CDR1 as MNHEY and CDR2 as SMNVEV (reference sequence). Trimming left V 4 bases short and J 8 bases short, with 17 bases between. The CDR3 loop spans 15 amino acids. About 110 mL of blood, on average, came from one heparinised draw per donor. Via CD45RO/CCR7/CD25/CD127/CD95/CD27, cells of the CD4+ naive, central memory, regulatory and stem cell-like memory subsets were sorted. This clone was seen more than once but under ten times. The antigen is unknown. Expressed TCRB transcripts were sequenced, since all the RNA that had been isolated was reverse transcribed. Assay used: immunoSEQ multiplex PCR; TCRdb lists only in-frame clones, some missing. The table includes roughly 230,000 clones, approximately 10% detected once. Study results and caveats: Equally in patients and controls, PCR might preferentially amplify shorter templates. In all four CD4+ subsets, TCRB CDR3 length was significantly, moderately reduced in type 1 diabetes.

The sequencing input was naive CD4+ T cells from blood. The sequence was collected from a man aged 30-40 years with type 1 diabetes. The chain has TRBV27 and TRBJ1-4; tentative D call: TRBD1 (5 bases). The CDR3 nucleotides are TGTGCCAGCAGTTCGATCGGGGGGTCAGGGGAAAAACTGTTTTTT. Its translation: CASSSIGGSGEKLFF.